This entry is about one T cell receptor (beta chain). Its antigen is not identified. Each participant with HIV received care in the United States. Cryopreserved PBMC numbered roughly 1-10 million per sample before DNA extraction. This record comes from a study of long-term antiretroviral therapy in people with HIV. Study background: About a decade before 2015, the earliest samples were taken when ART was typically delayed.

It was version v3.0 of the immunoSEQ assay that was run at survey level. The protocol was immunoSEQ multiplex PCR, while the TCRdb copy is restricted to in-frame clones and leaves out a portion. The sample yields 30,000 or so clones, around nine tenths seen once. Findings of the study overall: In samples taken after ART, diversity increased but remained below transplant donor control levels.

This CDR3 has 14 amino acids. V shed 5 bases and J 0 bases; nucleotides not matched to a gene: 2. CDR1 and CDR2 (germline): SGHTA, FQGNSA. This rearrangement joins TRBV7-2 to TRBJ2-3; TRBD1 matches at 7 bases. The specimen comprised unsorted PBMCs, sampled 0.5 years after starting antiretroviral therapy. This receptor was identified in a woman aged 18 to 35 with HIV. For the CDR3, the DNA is TGTGCCAGCAGCCGGACAGGTAGCACAGATACGCAGTATTTT. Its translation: CASSRTGSTDTQYF.